This T cell receptor beta chain was captured by sequencing in a study of blood T cell repertoires in COVID-19. Study members were between about 18 and 100 years old and lived in 24 US regions. Cohorts were assigned according to the clinical history that participants reported. Generated by immunoSEQ multiplex PCR, the TCRdb table keeps only in-frame clones and is missing some. The sample contains roughly 220,000 clones, 88% of which appear only once. Trimming removed 6 bases at V and 3 bases at J, with 15 bases between. In germline, CDR1 is LGHDT, CDR2 YNNKEL (reference sequence). The CDR3 is made up of 15 amino acids.

The sample comprised PBMCs or T cells enriched from blood (not recorded which). The source of this sequence is a woman aged 50 to 60 with acute COVID-19. The rearrangement links TRBV3-1 (or the pseudogene TRBV3-2) to TRBJ2-1, with D possibly matching TRBD2 (5 bases). This CDR3 is CASSLVPEGYNEQFF. CDR3 in DNA: TGTGCCAGCAGTCTCGTCCCCGAGGGCTACAATGAGCAGTTCTTC.